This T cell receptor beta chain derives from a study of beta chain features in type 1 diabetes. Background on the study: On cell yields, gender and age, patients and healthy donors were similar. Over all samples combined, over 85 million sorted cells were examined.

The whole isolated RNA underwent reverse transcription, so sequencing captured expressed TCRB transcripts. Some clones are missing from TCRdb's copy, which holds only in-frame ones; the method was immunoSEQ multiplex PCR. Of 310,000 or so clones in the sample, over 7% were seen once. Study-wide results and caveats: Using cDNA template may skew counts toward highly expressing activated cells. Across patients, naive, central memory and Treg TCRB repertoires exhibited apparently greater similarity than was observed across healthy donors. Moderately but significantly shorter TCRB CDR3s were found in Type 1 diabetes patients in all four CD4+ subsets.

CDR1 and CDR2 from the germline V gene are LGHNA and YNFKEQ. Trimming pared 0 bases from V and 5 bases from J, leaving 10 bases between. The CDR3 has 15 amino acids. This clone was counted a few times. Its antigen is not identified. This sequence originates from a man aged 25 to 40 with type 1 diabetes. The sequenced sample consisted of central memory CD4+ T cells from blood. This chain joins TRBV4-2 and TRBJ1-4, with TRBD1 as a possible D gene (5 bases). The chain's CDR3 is CASSQEGRVNEKLFF. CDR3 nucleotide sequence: TGTGCCAGCAGCCAAGAAGGCAGGGTGAATGAAAAACTGTTTTTT.